The rows below give T cell receptor beta chains drawn from one sample of a study of shared clonotypes between healthy human individuals. The assay was immunoSEQ multiplex PCR, and TCRdb's table has in-frame clones only and misses some. The sample lists 2 million to 2.5 million clones; more than 90% were seen once. Sequencing used naive CD4+ T cells sorted from blood. The receptors were sampled from a man aged 18 to 30 in good health. The CDR3 runs from the conserved cysteine through the conserved F or W. D genes are given only for firm matches. Where a row states a size, it is once, few, many or the class of an expanded clone; other rows omit it.

V: TRBV29-1
size: NA
D: NA
J: TRBJ2-1
DNA: TGCAGCGTCGAAGGGATACACAAAAGCTCCTACAATGAGCAGTTCTTC
CDR3: CSVEGIHKSSYNEQFF

V: TRBV5-1
size: NA
D: TRBD1
J: TRBJ2-1
DNA: TGCGCCAGCAGCTTGGCTGGGACAGGGGTATGGAATGAGCAGTTCTTC
CDR3: CASSLAGTGVWNEQFF

V: TRBV5-1
size: NA
D: NA
J: TRBJ2-3
DNA: TGCGCCAGCAGCTTGTTAAAGGGCGGGGACGGGGTCACAGATACGCAGTATTTT
CDR3: CASSLLKGGDGVTDTQYF

V: TRBV7-9
size: NA
D: NA
J: TRBJ1-3
DNA: TGTGCCAGCAGCTTAGCGGGATCAAACACCATATATTTT
CDR3: CASSLAGSNTIYF

V: TRBV6-5
size: NA
D: NA
J: TRBJ2-3
DNA: TGTGCCAGCAGTTACTCGGGGGATCGCACAGATACGCAGTATTTT
CDR3: CASSYSGDRTDTQYF

V: TRBV6-5
size: NA
D: TRBD1
J: TRBJ1-1
DNA: TGTGCCAGCAGTTACGTGACAGGGGGCTCGAACACTGAAGCTTTCTTT
CDR3: CASSYVTGGSNTEAFF

V: TRBV27
size: NA
D: NA
J: TRBJ1-4
DNA: TGTGCCAGCAAATCCGCAGGGAATGAAAAACTGTTTTTT
CDR3: CASKSAGNEKLFF

V: TRBV4-1
size: NA
D: NA
J: TRBJ1-2
DNA: TGCGCCAGCAGCCAGATAGTCCAGGGACCCTATGGCTACACCTTC
CDR3: CASSQIVQGPYGYTF

V: TRBV29-1
size: NA
D: NA
J: TRBJ2-1
DNA: TGCAGCGTTTCAACCCTCTCCTACAATGAGCAGTTCTTC
CDR3: CSVSTLSYNEQFF

V: TRBV10-2
size: NA
D: TRBD2
J: TRBJ2-1
DNA: TGCGCCAGCAGTGATACTAGCGGGGGTTGGAATGAGCAGTTCTTC
CDR3: CASSDTSGGWNEQFF

V: TRBV2
size: NA
D: NA
J: TRBJ2-1
DNA: TGTGCCAGCAGTGAGGTTGCGGGGCGGCACCTTTTCTTC
CDR3: CASSEVAGRHLFF

V: TRBV7-6
size: NA
D: NA
J: TRBJ1-3
DNA: TGTGCCAGCAGCCCGCTTGGGGGGAACTCTGGAAACACCATATATTTT
CDR3: CASSPLGGNSGNTIYF

V: TRBV20-1
size: NA
D: NA
J: TRBJ2-1
DNA: TGCAGTGCCTCCTACAATGAGCAGTTCTTC
CDR3: CSASYNEQFF

V: TRBV19
size: NA
D: NA
J: TRBJ1-5
DNA: TGTGCCAGTAGTATAGCCCCTTATAAGGCTGTCAATCAGCCCCAGCATTTT
CDR3: CASSIAPYKAVNQPQHF

V: TRBV29-1
size: NA
D: NA
J: TRBJ1-2
DNA: TGCAGCGTTATGTACAGGGACTATGGCTACACCTTC
CDR3: CSVMYRDYGYTF

V: TRBV2
size: NA
D: TRBD2
J: TRBJ2-3
DNA: TGTGCCAGCAGTACCAGCGGGAGCCCCACAGATACGCAGTATTTT
CDR3: CASSTSGSPTDTQYF

V: TRBV28
size: NA
D: TRBD1
J: TRBJ1-1
DNA: TGTGCCAGCAGTCCCAGGGGGTACACTGAAGCTTTCTTT
CDR3: CASSPRGYTEAFF

V: TRBV29-1
size: NA
D: NA
J: TRBJ2-7
DNA: TGCAGCGTAAGAAAACGCCAGGGCCTCGAGCAGTACTTC
CDR3: CSVRKRQGLEQYF

V: TRBV5-1
size: NA
D: NA
J: TRBJ2-3
DNA: TGCGCCAGCAGCTTCACCGGGACAGATACGCAGTATTTT
CDR3: CASSFTGTDTQYF

V: TRBV18
size: once
D: NA
J: TRBJ1-6
DNA: TGTGCCAGCTCACCAGGAGGGGCGGGGATTAATTCACCCCTCCACTTT
CDR3: CASSPGGAGINSPLHF

V: TRBV28
size: NA
D: TRBD1
J: TRBJ1-2
DNA: TGTGCCAGCAGTTTGGTTGGGGACAGCTATGGCTACACCTTC
CDR3: CASSLVGDSYGYTF

V: TRBV5-1
size: NA
D: TRBD1
J: TRBJ1-6
DNA: TGCGCCAGCAGCTTGGTTGGGACAGAGGGGTCACCCCTCCACTTT
CDR3: CASSLVGTEGSPLHF

V: TRBV6-5
size: NA
D: NA
J: TRBJ1-2
DNA: TGTGCCAGCAGTTATGAGAACCGAGGCTATGGCTACACCTTC
CDR3: CASSYENRGYGYTF

V: TRBV5-4
size: NA
D: TRBD2
J: TRBJ2-3
DNA: TGTGCCAGCAGCTTGGGACTAGCGGGGGTTGGTACGCAGTATTTT
CDR3: CASSLGLAGVGTQYF

V: TRBV11-2
size: NA
D: NA
J: TRBJ2-1
DNA: TGTGCCAGCAGCTTCGCCGGGGATGAGCAGTTCTTC
CDR3: CASSFAGDEQFF

V: TRBV15
size: NA
D: NA
J: TRBJ1-6
DNA: TGTGCCACCAGCAGATCCCCGACAGGAGGGAATTCACCCCTCCACTTT
CDR3: CATSRSPTGGNSPLHF

V: TRBV4-3
size: NA
D: NA
J: TRBJ1-1
DNA: TGCGCCAGCAGCCAAGAGGGAGGCAGGAACACTGAAGCTTTCTTT
CDR3: CASSQEGGRNTEAFF

V: TRBV28
size: NA
D: NA
J: TRBJ2-2
DNA: TGTGCCAGCAGTTTGGCAGGGTACACCGGGGAGCTGTTTTTT
CDR3: CASSLAGYTGELFF

V: TRBV7-9
size: NA
D: TRBD1
J: TRBJ2-5
DNA: TGTGCCAGCAGCCCCGCAGGACAGGGAGAGACCCAGTACTTC
CDR3: CASSPAGQGETQYF

V: TRBV6-5
size: once
D: NA
J: TRBJ2-3
DNA: TGTGCCAGCAGTTTCCCCCGGTGGCCAGATACGCAGTATTTT
CDR3: CASSFPRWPDTQYF

V: TRBV5-4
size: NA
D: NA
J: TRBJ1-2
DNA: TGTGCCAGCAGTTTGGCGGCGGGGGCGAGCTATGGCTACACCTTC
CDR3: CASSLAAGASYGYTF

V: TRBV18
size: NA
D: NA
J: TRBJ2-7
DNA: TGTGCCAGCTCACCAGGGCGGGGCGGTTACGAGCAGTACTTC
CDR3: CASSPGRGGYEQYF

V: TRBV27
size: NA
D: NA
J: TRBJ2-7
DNA: TGTGCCAGCAGGACAGGAGACTACGAGCAGTACTTC
CDR3: CASRTGDYEQYF

V: TRBV15
size: NA
D: NA
J: TRBJ1-5
DNA: TGTGCCACCAGCAGCCCGGGCGGTCCGGGCAATCAGCCCCAGCATTTT
CDR3: CATSSPGGPGNQPQHF

V: TRBV25-1
size: NA
D: NA
J: TRBJ1-6
DNA: TGTGCCAGCAGTGATCGGGTGATCTCCTATAATTCACCCCTCCACTTT
CDR3: CASSDRVISYNSPLHF

V: TRBV28
size: NA
D: NA
J: TRBJ1-1
DNA: TGTGCCAGCAGTCGACAGGTCCTGGGTAACACTGAAGCTTTCTTT
CDR3: CASSRQVLGNTEAFF

V: TRBV5-1
size: once
D: NA
J: TRBJ2-5
DNA: TGCGCCAGCAGCTTGGGAGACAGACCAGAGGGCGGCGAGACCCAGTACTTC
CDR3: CASSLGDRPEGGETQYF

V: TRBV10-1
size: NA
D: NA
J: TRBJ2-2
DNA: TGCGCCAGCCGTGGGGGGGCTGGCGCCGGGGAGCTGTTTTTT
CDR3: CASRGGAGAGELFF

V: TRBV10-3
size: NA
D: NA
J: TRBJ1-5
DNA: TGTGCCATCAGTGACCCGAGGGGCAATCAGCCCCAGCATTTT
CDR3: CAISDPRGNQPQHF

V: TRBV2
size: NA
D: NA
J: TRBJ2-1
DNA: TGTGCCAGCAGTGCTAGGACAGCCAAAAATGAGCAGTTCTTC
CDR3: CASSARTAKNEQFF

V: TRBV14
size: NA
D: TRBD1
J: TRBJ1-1
DNA: TGTGCCAGCAGCGACAGGGCGAACACTGAAGCTTTCTTT
CDR3: CASSDRANTEAFF

V: TRBV4-1
size: once
D: NA
J: TRBJ2-3
DNA: TGCGCCAGCAGCCAAGTAATAACAGTTAGCACAGATACGCAGTATTTT
CDR3: CASSQVITVSTDTQYF

V: TRBV18
size: once
D: NA
J: TRBJ2-7
DNA: TGTGCCAGCTCACCTGATCCTACGAGCCCGAGGGAGTACTTC
CDR3: CASSPDPTSPREYF

V: TRBV29-1
size: NA
D: NA
J: TRBJ1-1
DNA: TGCAGCGTTGAAAGGGAGATGAACACTGAAGCTTTCTTT
CDR3: CSVEREMNTEAFF

V: TRBV10-2
size: NA
D: NA
J: TRBJ2-1
DNA: TGCGCCAGCATGAGATGGGCTGAGCAGTTCTTC
CDR3: CASMRWAEQFF

V: TRBV5-6
size: NA
D: TRBD1
J: TRBJ2-6
DNA: TGTGCCAGCAGCTACCAGGGGGCTGGAGGGGCCAACGTCCTGACTTTC
CDR3: CASSYQGAGGANVLTF

V: TRBV18
size: NA
D: NA
J: TRBJ2-7
DNA: TGTGCCAGCTCACCACCGACCTTGGGTGGCGAGCAGTACTTC
CDR3: CASSPPTLGGEQYF

V: TRBV10-3
size: NA
D: NA
J: TRBJ1-4
DNA: TGTGCCATCAGCCCAGGGTCAGAGGAAAAACTGTTTTTT
CDR3: CAISPGSEEKLFF

V: TRBV7-9
size: NA
D: NA
J: TRBJ1-5
DNA: TGTGCCAGCAGCCTGACGGAGAGCAATCAGCCCCAGCATTTT
CDR3: CASSLTESNQPQHF

V: TRBV6-5
size: NA
D: NA
J: TRBJ2-7
DNA: TGTGCCAGCAGTTACGGGGGAAGCCTTCGCGAGCAGTACTTC
CDR3: CASSYGGSLREQYF

V: TRBV7-9
size: NA
D: NA
J: TRBJ1-5
DNA: TGTGCCAGCAGCTGGGGGACAAATAGCAATCAGCCCCAGCATTTT
CDR3: CASSWGTNSNQPQHF

V: TRBV28
size: NA
D: TRBD1
J: TRBJ1-2
DNA: TGTGCCAGCACCGGAGGTAAGGGGGCCAGCGGCTACACCTTC
CDR3: CASTGGKGASGYTF

V: TRBV5-1
size: NA
D: NA
J: TRBJ1-6
DNA: TGCGCCAGCAGCTCCGCAGGGGATTCACCCCTCCACTTT
CDR3: CASSSAGDSPLHF

V: TRBV6-6
size: NA
D: TRBD2
J: TRBJ2-5
DNA: TGTGCCAGCAGTTCAAACCGGGGGGCCCAGTACTTC
CDR3: CASSSNRGAQYF

V: TRBV9
size: NA
D: NA
J: TRBJ1-1
DNA: TGTGCCAGCAGCGTAGCCGGCAGGAAGAACACTGAAGCTTTCTTT
CDR3: CASSVAGRKNTEAFF